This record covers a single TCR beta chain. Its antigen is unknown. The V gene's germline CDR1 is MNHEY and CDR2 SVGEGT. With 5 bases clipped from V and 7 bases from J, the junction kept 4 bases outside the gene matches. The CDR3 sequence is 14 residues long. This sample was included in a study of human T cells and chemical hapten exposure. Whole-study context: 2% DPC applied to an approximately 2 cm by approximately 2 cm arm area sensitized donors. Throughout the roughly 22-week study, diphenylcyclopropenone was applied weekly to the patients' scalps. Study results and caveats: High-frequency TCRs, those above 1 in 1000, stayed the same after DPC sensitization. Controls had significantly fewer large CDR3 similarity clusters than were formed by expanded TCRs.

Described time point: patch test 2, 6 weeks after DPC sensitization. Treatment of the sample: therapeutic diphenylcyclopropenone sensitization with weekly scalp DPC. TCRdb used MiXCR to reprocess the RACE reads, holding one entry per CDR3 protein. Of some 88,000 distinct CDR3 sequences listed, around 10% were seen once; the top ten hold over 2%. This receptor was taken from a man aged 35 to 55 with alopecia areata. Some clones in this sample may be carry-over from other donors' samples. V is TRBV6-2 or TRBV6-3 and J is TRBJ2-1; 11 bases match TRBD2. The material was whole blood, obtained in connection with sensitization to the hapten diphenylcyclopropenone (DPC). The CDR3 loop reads CASSPIAGGNEQFF. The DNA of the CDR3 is TGTGCCAGCAGTCCGATAGCGGGAGGGAATGAGCAGTTCTTC.